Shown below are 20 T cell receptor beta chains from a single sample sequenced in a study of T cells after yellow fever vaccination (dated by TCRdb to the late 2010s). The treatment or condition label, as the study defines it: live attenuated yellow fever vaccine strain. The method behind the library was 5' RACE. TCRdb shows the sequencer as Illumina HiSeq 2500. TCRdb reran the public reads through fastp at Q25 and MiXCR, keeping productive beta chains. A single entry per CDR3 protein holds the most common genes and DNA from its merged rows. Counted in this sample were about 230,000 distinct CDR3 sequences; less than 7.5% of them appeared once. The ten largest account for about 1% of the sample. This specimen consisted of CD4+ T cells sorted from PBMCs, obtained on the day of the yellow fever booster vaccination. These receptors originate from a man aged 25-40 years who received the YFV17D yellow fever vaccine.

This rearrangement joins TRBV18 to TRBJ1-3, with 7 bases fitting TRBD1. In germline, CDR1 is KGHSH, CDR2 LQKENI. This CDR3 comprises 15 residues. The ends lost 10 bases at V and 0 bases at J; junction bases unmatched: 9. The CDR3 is CATRDSLASGNTIYF. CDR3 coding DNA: TGTGCCACCCGGGACAGCCTTGCCTCTGGAAACACCATATATTTT.

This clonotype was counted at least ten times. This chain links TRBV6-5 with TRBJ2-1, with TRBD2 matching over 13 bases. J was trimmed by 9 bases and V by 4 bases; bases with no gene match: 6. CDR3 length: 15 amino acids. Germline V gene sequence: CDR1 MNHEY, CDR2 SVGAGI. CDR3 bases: TGTGCCAGCAGTTTCGGGACTAGCGGGACCGGTGAGCAGTTCTTC. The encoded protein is CASSFGTSGTGEQFF.

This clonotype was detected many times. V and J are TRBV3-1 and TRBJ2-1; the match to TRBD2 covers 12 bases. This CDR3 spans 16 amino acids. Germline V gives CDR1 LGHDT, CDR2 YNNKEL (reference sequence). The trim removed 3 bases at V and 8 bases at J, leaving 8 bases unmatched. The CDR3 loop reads CASSHLTSGSRDEQFF. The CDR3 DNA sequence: TGTGCCAGCAGCCATCTGACTAGCGGGAGTCGCGATGAGCAGTTCTTC.

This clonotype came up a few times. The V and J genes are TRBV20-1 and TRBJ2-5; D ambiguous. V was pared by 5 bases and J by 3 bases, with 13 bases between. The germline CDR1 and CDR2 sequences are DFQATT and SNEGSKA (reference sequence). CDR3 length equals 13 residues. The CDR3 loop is CSARRTAKETQYF. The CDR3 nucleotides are TGCAGTGCTCGCCGGACGGCTAAAGAGACCCAGTACTTC.

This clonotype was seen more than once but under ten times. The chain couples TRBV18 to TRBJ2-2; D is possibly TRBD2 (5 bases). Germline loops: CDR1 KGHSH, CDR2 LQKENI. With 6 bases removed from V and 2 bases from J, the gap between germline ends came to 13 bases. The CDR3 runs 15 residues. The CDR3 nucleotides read TGTGCCAGCTCGCCAGCGGTCGTTAACACCGGGGAGCTGTTTTTT. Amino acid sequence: CASSPAVVNTGELFF.

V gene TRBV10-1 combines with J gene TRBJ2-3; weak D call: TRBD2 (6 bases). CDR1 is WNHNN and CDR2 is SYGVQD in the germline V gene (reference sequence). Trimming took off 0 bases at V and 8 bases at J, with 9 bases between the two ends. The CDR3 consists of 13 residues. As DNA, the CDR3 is TGCGCCAGCAGTGAGTCGATGCGGGGTACGCAGTATTTT. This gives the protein CASSESMRGTQYF.

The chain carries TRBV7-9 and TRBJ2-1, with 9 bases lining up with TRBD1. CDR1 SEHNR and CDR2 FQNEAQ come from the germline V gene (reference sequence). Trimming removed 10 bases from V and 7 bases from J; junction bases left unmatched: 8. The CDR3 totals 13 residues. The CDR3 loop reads CATDRDRENEQFF. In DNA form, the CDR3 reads TGTGCCACCGACCGGGACAGGGAGAATGAGCAGTTCTTC.

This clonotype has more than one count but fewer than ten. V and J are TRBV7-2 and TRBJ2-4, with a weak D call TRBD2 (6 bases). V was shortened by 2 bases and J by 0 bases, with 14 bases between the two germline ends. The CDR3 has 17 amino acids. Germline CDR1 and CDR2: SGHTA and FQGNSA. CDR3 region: CASSLSGSGLAKNIQYF. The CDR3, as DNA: TGTGCCAGCAGCTTATCGGGTAGCGGCCTAGCCAAAAACATTCAGTACTTC.

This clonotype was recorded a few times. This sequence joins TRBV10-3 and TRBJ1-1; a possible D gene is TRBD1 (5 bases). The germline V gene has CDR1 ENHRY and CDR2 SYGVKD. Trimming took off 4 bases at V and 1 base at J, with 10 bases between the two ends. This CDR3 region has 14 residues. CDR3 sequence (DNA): TGTGCCATCAGTGCCTGGACACGGAACACTGAAGCTTTCTTT. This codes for CAISAWTRNTEAFF.

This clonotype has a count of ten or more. The CDR3 DNA reads TGTGCCAGCAGCCAACCCGAACCATACGAGCAGTACTTC. As protein: CASSQPEPYEQYF. The J gene is TRBJ2-7, the V gene TRBV3-1; D gene uncertain. The CDR3 covers 13 residues. CDR1 is LGHDT and CDR2 is YNNKEL in the germline V gene (reference sequence). V was clipped by 2 bases and J by 4 bases, with 9 bases between them.

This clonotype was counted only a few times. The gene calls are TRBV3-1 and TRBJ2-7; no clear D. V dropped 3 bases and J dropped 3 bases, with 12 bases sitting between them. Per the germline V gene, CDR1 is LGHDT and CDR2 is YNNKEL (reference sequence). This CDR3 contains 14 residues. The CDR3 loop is CASSHTGPNYEQYF. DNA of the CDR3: TGTGCCAGCAGCCACACGGGCCCGAACTACGAGCAGTACTTC.

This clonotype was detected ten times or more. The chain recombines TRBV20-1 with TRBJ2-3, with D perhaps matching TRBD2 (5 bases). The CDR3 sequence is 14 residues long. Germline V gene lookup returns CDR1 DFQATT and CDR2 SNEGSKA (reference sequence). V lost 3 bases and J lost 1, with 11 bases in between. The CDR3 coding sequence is TGCAGTGCTAGTGGCCGGGGAGGCACAGATACGCAGTATTTT. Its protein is CSASGRGGTDTQYF.

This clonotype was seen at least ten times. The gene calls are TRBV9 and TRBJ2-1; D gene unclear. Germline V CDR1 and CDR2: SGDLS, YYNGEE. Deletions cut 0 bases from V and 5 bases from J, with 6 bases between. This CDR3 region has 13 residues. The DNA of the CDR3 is TGTGCCAGCAGCGTAGGAGTTAACAATGAGCAGTTCTTC. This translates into CASSVGVNNEQFF.

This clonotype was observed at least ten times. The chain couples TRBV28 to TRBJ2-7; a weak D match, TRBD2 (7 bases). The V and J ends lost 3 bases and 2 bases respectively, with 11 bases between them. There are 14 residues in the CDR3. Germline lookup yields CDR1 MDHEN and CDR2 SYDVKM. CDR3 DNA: TGTGCCAGCAGTTTCGGGGGGCACGCCTACGAGCAGTACTTC. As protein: CASSFGGHAYEQYF.

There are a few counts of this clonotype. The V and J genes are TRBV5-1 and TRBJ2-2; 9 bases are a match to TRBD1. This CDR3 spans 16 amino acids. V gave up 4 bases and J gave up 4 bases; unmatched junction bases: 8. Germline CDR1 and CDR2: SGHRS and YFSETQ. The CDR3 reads CASSPGQGLGTGELFF. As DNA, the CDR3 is TGCGCCAGCAGCCCAGGACAGGGGTTGGGCACCGGGGAGCTGTTTTTT.

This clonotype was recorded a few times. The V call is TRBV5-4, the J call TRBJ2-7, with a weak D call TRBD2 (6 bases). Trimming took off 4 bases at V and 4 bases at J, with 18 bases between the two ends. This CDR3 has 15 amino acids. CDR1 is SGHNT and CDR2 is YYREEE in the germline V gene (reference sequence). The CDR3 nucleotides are TGTGCCAGCAGCGCCCGGGGCGGGAACCTATACGAGCAGTACTTC. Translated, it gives CASSARGGNLYEQYF.

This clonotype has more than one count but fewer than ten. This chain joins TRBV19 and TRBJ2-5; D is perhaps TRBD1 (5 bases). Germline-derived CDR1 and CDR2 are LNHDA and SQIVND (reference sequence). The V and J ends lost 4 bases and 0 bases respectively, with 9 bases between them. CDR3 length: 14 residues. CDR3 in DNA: TGTGCCAGTAGTAGGGTCAGGGACCAAGAGACCCAGTACTTC. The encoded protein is CASSRVRDQETQYF.

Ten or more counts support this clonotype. CDR3 sequence reads: CATSDSGQGTYEQYF. The CDR3 DNA reads TGTGCCACCAGTGATTCCGGACAGGGGACCTACGAGCAGTACTTC. The J gene is TRBJ2-7, the V gene TRBV24-1, with 9 positions matching TRBD1. CDR1 is KGHDR and CDR2 is SFDVKD in the germline V gene. V gave up 2 bases and J gave up 2 bases; unmatched junction bases: 3. The CDR3 is 15 amino acids.

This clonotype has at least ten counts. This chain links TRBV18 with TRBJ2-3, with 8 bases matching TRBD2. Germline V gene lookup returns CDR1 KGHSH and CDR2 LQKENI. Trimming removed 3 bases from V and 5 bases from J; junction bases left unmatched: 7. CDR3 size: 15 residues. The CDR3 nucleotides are TGTGCCAGCTCACCGTCTCTAGCGGGTGGAGATACGCAGTATTTT. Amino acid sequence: CASSPSLAGGDTQYF.

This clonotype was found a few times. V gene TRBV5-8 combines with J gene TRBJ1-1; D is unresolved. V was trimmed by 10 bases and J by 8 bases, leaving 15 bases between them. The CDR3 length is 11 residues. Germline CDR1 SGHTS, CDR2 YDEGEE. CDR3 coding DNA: TGTGCCTCCCTCGCTGCCAGGGAAGCTTTCTTT. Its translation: CASLAAREAFF.